Below are 25 T cell receptor beta chains sequenced from a single sample in a study of blood T cells in healthy people across ages. Primers used in a second PCR of about 7 to 12 cycles were a sample-barcoded 5' primer and a J-beta primer mix. Each CDR3 protein gets one entry after TCRdb re-called the 5' RACE reads with MiXCR. The sample records 850,000 to 1,000,000 distinct CDR3 sequences, under 50% being singletons. The sample comprised blood. These receptors originate from a man under 40 in good health.

The chain uses TRBV5-1 and TRBJ2-5; 8 nucleotides line up with TRBD1. The germline gives CDR1 SGHRS, CDR2 YFSETQ. This CDR3 spans 15 amino acids. V dropped 2 bases and J dropped 5; count of bases not matched to a gene: 8. CDR3 DNA sequence: TGCGCCAGCAGCTTTACAGGGGGACCGCGGGAGACCCAGTACTTC. Protein product: CASSFTGGPRETQYF.

This clonotype has more than one count but fewer than ten. The chain joins TRBV9 to TRBJ2-1; D is uncertain. Germline CDR1 SGDLS, CDR2 YYNGEE. V dropped 0 bases and J dropped 0 bases, with 10 bases sitting between them. This CDR3 has 16 amino acids. In DNA, the CDR3 is TGTGCCAGCAGCGTAGATCAGGAAAGCTCCTACAATGAGCAGTTCTTC. Amino acids: CASSVDQESSYNEQFF.

The V call is TRBV5-1, the J call TRBJ2-2; 7 bases align to TRBD2. CDR1 and CDR2 from the germline V gene are SGHRS and YFSETQ. V shed 5 bases and J 5 bases; nucleotides not matched to a gene: 12. This CDR3 contains 16 residues. CDR3 coding DNA: TGCGCCAGCAGTTACCGCCGAGCGGGGCCAACCGGGGAGCTGTTTTTT. Translating gives CASSYRRAGPTGELFF.

This sequence joins TRBV28 and TRBJ2-5, with D perhaps TRBD1 or TRBD2 (5 bases each). Trimming took off 8 bases at V and 5 bases at J, with 15 bases between the two ends. The CDR3 has 13 residues. Germline CDR1 and CDR2: MDHEN and SYDVKM. The CDR3 DNA sequence: TGTGCCAGCGGCCCAAAGGGACGGGAGACCCAGTACTTC. This encodes CASGPKGRETQYF.

The chain is built from TRBV7-9 and TRBJ2-2; 11 nucleotides agree with TRBD1. The CDR3 has 16 residues. Looked up from germline, CDR1 is SEHNR and CDR2 is FQNEAQ (reference sequence). With V trimmed by 1 base and J by 5 bases, 3 bases remained unmatched. CDR3 protein: CASSLGGQGATGELFF. DNA of the CDR3: TGTGCCAGCAGCTTAGGCGGACAGGGGGCGACCGGGGAGCTGTTTTTT.

This clonotype has just a few counts. The chain is built from TRBV6-1 and TRBJ2-5; D gene ambiguous. Trimming took off 3 bases at V and 4 bases at J, with 6 bases between the two ends. Germline CDR1 reads MNHNS; CDR2 reads SASEGT. The CDR3 totals 12 residues. The chain's CDR3 is CASSEVVETQYF. The CDR3 region has the DNA TGTGCCAGCAGTGAGGTTGTAGAGACCCAGTACTTC.

This clonotype was picked up a small number of times. The chain uses TRBV27 and TRBJ2-7; TRBD1 aligns across 9 bases. Trimming cost V 6 bases and J 5 bases; bases outside gene matches: 8. Germline assignment: CDR1 MNHEY and CDR2 SMNVEV (reference sequence). CDR3 length: 14 residues. The CDR3 loop is CASRETGGNDEQYF. CDR3 in DNA: TGTGCCAGCAGAGAGACAGGGGGTAACGACGAGCAGTACTTC.

This sequence joins TRBV20-1 and TRBJ2-3; 7 nucleotides match TRBD2. The V segment lost 6 bases and the J segment 4 bases; nucleotides outside the gene matches: 13. CDR3 length: 15 amino acids. Germline loops: CDR1 DFQATT, CDR2 SNEGSKA (reference sequence). CDR3 DNA: TGCAGTGCCACTCCTCGACTAGCTGGCCCAGATACGCAGTATTTT. This sequence encodes CSATPRLAGPDTQYF.

The chain is built from TRBV20-1 and TRBJ2-7; 9 bases fit TRBD1. The V gene's germline CDR1 is DFQATT and CDR2 SNEGSKA (reference sequence). The CDR3 runs 15 residues. The V segment lost 0 bases and the J segment 3 bases; nucleotides outside the gene matches: 6. In DNA, the CDR3 is TGCAGTGCTAGAGATCTAAAGGACAGGGGCTACGAGCAGTACTTC. Translation gives CSARDLKDRGYEQYF.

V and J are TRBV20-1 and TRBJ2-1, with no clear D. The germline V gene encodes CDR1 DFQATT and CDR2 SNEGSKA (reference sequence). Trimming removed 3 bases at V and 10 bases at J, with 19 bases between. The CDR3 spans 14 residues. The CDR3 region is CSARKQVLSYEQFF. DNA for the CDR3: TGCAGTGCTAGGAAGCAGGTTCTTAGCTACGAGCAGTTCTTC.

This clonotype was seen more than once but under ten times. The chain couples TRBV20-1 to TRBJ1-1; possible D gene TRBD1, 6 bases. V was trimmed by 5 bases and J by 0 bases, leaving 19 bases between them. Germline V gene data show CDR1 as DFQATT and CDR2 as SNEGSKA (reference sequence). The length of the CDR3 is 16 residues. The CDR3 is CSAPPRGIYMNTEAFF. The CDR3, as DNA: TGCAGTGCTCCCCCAAGGGGGATCTACATGAACACTGAAGCTTTCTTT.

This clonotype has only a few counts. This chain links TRBV4-1 with TRBJ2-3; 7 bases match TRBD1. The length of the CDR3 is 16 residues. J was trimmed by 5 bases and V by 0 bases; bases with no gene match: 8. Per the germline V gene, CDR1 is MGHRA and CDR2 is YSYEKL. The CDR3 loop reads CASSQDYEGAGDTQYF. The CDR3 nucleotides are TGCGCCAGCAGCCAAGATTACGAGGGGGCTGGAGATACGCAGTATTTT.

This rearrangement joins TRBV5-6 to TRBJ2-1; D is uncertain. The last part of the DNA fits TRBJ2-7 better; the J call may be wrong. The germline V gene has CDR1 SGHDT and CDR2 YYEEEE. The CDR3 has 19 amino acids. CDR3 amino acids: CASSWALQRSGLSYNEQYF. Here the CDR3 DNA reads TGTGCCAGCAGCTGGGCTTTACAGAGGAGTGGGCTTTCCTACAATGAGCAGTACTTC.

This clonotype was seen more than once but under ten times. J is TRBJ2-7 and V is TRBV20-1; 8 bases are shared with TRBD1. The ends lost 4 bases at V and 3 bases at J; junction bases unmatched: 17. This CDR3 is built from 17 residues. Germline V CDR1 and CDR2: DFQATT, SNEGSKA (reference sequence). The CDR3 loop reads CSANPGGLAPTIYEQYF. CDR3 nucleotides: TGCAGTGCTAACCCAGGGGGCCTAGCCCCTACTATCTACGAGCAGTACTTC.

V usage is TRBV5-1 and J usage is TRBJ1-1; no definite D call. The CDR3 is made up of 14 amino acids. CDR1 and CDR2 from the germline V gene are SGHRS and YFSETQ. V dropped 0 bases and J dropped 1 base, with 7 bases sitting between them. The CDR3 coding sequence is TGCGCCAGCAGCTTGGACACCCAGAACACTGAAGCTTTCTTT. Its translation: CASSLDTQNTEAFF. Complete variable domain (other parts from reference TRBV5-1 and TRBJ1-1): KAGVTQTPRYLIKTRGQQVTLSCSPISGHRSVSWYQQTPGQGLQFLFEYFSETQRNKGNFPGRFSGRQFSNSRSEMNVSTLELGDSALYLCASSLDTQNTEAFFGQGTRLTVV.

CDR3 in DNA: TGCGCCAGCAGCCAAGGTGGGGGGCGGAATGAAAAACTGTTTTTT. It yields the protein CASSQGGGRNEKLFF. The genes are TRBV4-3 and TRBJ1-4, with D possibly TRBD1 on 6 matching bases. Trimming took off 1 base at V and 5 bases at J, with 11 bases between the two ends. CDR3 length equals 15 residues. The germline V gene encodes CDR1 LGHNA and CDR2 YSLEER.

This clonotype was detected a few times. The chain links TRBV4-1 to TRBJ1-1; D remains ambiguous. Germline assignment: CDR1 MGHRA and CDR2 YSYEKL. V was trimmed by 4 bases and J by 0 bases, leaving 9 bases between them. The CDR3 covers 14 residues. In nucleotides, the CDR3 is TGCGCCAGCAGCCCCCCTGCTGTGAACACTGAAGCTTTCTTT. Amino acid sequence: CASSPPAVNTEAFF.

In this sample, this clonotype turned up a few times. V gene TRBV3-1 combines with J gene TRBJ2-7; D is ambiguous. The CDR3 has 13 amino acids. V lost 3 bases, J lost 3 bases, and 9 bases lay in between. Germline V gene sequence: CDR1 LGHDT, CDR2 YNNKEL (reference sequence). CDR3 loop: CASSHNSNYEQYF. The CDR3 DNA reads as TGTGCCAGCAGCCACAACTCGAACTACGAGCAGTACTTC.

This rearrangement joins TRBV7-2 to TRBJ1-6; 10 bases agree with TRBD1. With V trimmed by 5 bases and J by 8 bases, 9 bases remained unmatched. In germline, CDR1 is SGHTA, CDR2 FQGNSA. The CDR3 loop spans 16 amino acids. CDR3 DNA: TGTGCCAGCAGCCTAAGACAGGGGGCATCTTATTCACCCCTCCACTTT. Protein sequence: CASSLRQGASYSPLHF.

CDR3 in DNA: TGTGCCAGTAGCCTCAGGGGATACCCCACAGATACGCAGTATTTT. Amino acid sequence: CASSLRGYPTDTQYF. The genes are TRBV19 and TRBJ2-3; D may be TRBD1 (6 bases). CDR3 length equals 15 residues. V shed 6 bases and J shed 2 bases, with 15 bases lying between them. Germline V gives CDR1 LNHDA, CDR2 SQIVND (reference sequence).

The chain couples TRBV27 to TRBJ1-4, with 9 bases aligning to TRBD1. J gave up 8 bases and V 6 bases, and 7 bases lay outside the gene matches. Germline V gene sequence: CDR1 MNHEY, CDR2 SMNVEV (reference sequence). The CDR3 has 14 residues. This chain's CDR3 is CASRDRGVLEKLFF. Here the CDR3 DNA reads TGTGCCAGCAGGGACAGGGGTGTATTGGAAAAACTGTTTTTT.

J is TRBJ1-2 and V is TRBV20-1, with D perhaps matching TRBD1 (5 bases). Trimming stripped 6 bases from V and 4 bases from J, with 15 bases between. From germline, CDR1 is DFQATT and CDR2 SNEGSKA (reference sequence). This CDR3 is built from 13 residues. CDR3 residues: CSARPTDSYGYTF. The CDR3 DNA reads TGCAGTGCCCGACCGACAGATAGCTATGGCTACACCTTC.

The chain couples TRBV12-3 or TRBV12-4 to TRBJ2-7, with D possibly being TRBD2 (6 bases). CDR3 size: 15 residues. Deletions cut 1 base from V and 2 bases from J, with 12 bases between. The DNA for the CDR3 is TGTGCCAGCAGTTTAGTGGGACTGAGCCCCTACGAGCAGTACTTC. As protein: CASSLVGLSPYEQYF.

This clonotype was seen a few times. The genes are TRBV4-3 and TRBJ1-1, with D possibly TRBD1 on 6 matching bases. With 0 bases removed from V and 4 bases from J, the gap between germline ends came to 12 bases. The germline V gene encodes CDR1 LGHNA and CDR2 YSLEER. CDR3 length: 15 residues. CDR3 protein: CASSQDRVGGTEAFF. The CDR3 nucleotides are TGCGCCAGCAGCCAAGATCGGGTAGGGGGCACTGAAGCTTTCTTT.

This clonotype has just one count. No conserved phenylalanine or tryptophan is present at the end of the CDR3, so a read error is the likely explanation. V gene TRBV20-1 combines with J gene TRBJ2-5; 7 bases are a match to TRBD2. The ends lost 1 base at V and 1 base at J; junction bases unmatched: 3. Germline assignment: CDR1 DFQATT and CDR2 SNEGSKA (reference sequence). The CDR3 sequence is 14 residues long. The CDR3 sequence is CSARGGGSQETQYL. CDR3 coding DNA: TGCAGTGCTAGAGGCGGGGGATCCCAAGAGACCCAGTACTTA.